Here is one T cell receptor beta chain with its context. This record belongs to a study of radiotherapy plus CTLA-4 blockade in lung cancer. This CDR3 region has 15 residues. V was clipped by 4 bases and J by 7 bases, with 17 bases between them. In germline, CDR1 is LNHDA, CDR2 SQIVND (reference sequence). Profiled with immunoSEQ multiplex PCR; TCRdb holds only in-frame clones, not every one. The profile shows roughly 92,000 clones, approximately 86% of them singletons. The chain links TRBV19 to TRBJ1-3; D remains unclear. The receptor's source is a human donor with non-small cell lung cancer who had a partial response to radiotherapy plus ipilimumab. This sample comprised peripheral blood, obtained from a patient treated with radiotherapy plus ipilimumab. In DNA, the CDR3 is TGTGCCAGTAGTAATCTTGGAGCTCGCGTCAACACCATATATTTT. This encodes CASSNLGARVNTIYF. Full variable domain (rest looked up from reference TRBV19 and TRBJ1-3): DGGITQSPKYLFRKEGQNVTLSCEQNLNHDAMYWYRQDPGQGLRLIYYSQIVNDFQKGDIAEGYSVSREKKESFPLTVTSAQKNPTAFYLCASSNLGARVNTIYFGEGSWLTVV.